These T cell receptor beta chains were read from a single sample in a study of blood T cell repertoires in COVID-19. Measured with immunoSEQ multiplex PCR; TCRdb has only the in-frame clones, and not every one. Of more than 100,000 clones in the sample, about 80% were seen once. Specimen: peripheral blood. Source of these receptors: a woman in her forties or fifties with acute or convalescent COVID-19. The CDR3 runs from the conserved cysteine through the conserved F or W. D genes are given only for firm matches. The listing skips clone size in some rows; elsewhere it reads once, few, many or a size class.

j_gene: TRBJ1-6; abundance: -; v_gene: TRBV4-1; d_gene: TRBD1; len: 16; CDR3nt: TGCGCCAGCAGCACATCCGGGACAGGGACTAATTCACCCCTCCACTTT; CDR3aa: CASSTSGTGTNSPLHF
j_gene: TRBJ2-2; abundance: once; v_gene: TRBV3-1/TRBV3-2; d_gene: -; len: 14; CDR3nt: TGTGCCAGCAGCCAAGGCAGGGGCACCGGGGAGCTGTTTTTT; CDR3aa: CASSQGRGTGELFF
j_gene: TRBJ2-3; abundance: -; v_gene: TRBV11-2; d_gene: TRBD2; len: 15; CDR3nt: TGTGCCAGCAGCGGAAGCGGGGGAAGCACAGATACGCAGTATTTT; CDR3aa: CASSGSGGSTDTQYF
j_gene: TRBJ2-7; abundance: -; v_gene: TRBV19; d_gene: TRBD1; len: 12; CDR3nt: TGTGCCAGTAGTTTCACAGGGGCCGAGCAGTACTTC; CDR3aa: CASSFTGAEQYF
j_gene: TRBJ1-1; abundance: -; v_gene: TRBV11-2; d_gene: -; len: 14; CDR3nt: TGTGCCAGCAGCTTTTCAGGTGAGAACACTGAAGCTTTCTTT; CDR3aa: CASSFSGENTEAFF
j_gene: TRBJ2-7; abundance: -; v_gene: TRBV11-2; d_gene: -; len: 14; CDR3nt: TGTGCCAGCAGCTTAGCTTCTGGGGCAGGGGAGCAGTACTTC; CDR3aa: CASSLASGAGEQYF
j_gene: TRBJ1-2; abundance: once; v_gene: TRBV7-8; d_gene: -; len: 15; CDR3nt: TGTGCCAGCAGCTTAGACGGCCGGAGTAACTATGGCTACACCTTC; CDR3aa: CASSLDGRSNYGYTF
j_gene: TRBJ2-1; abundance: -; v_gene: TRBV2; d_gene: -; len: 13; CDR3nt: TGTGCCAGCGGCTCTAGCGAGTGGAATGAGCAGTTCTTC; CDR3aa: CASGSSEWNEQFF
j_gene: TRBJ1-1; abundance: few; v_gene: TRBV5-1; d_gene: -; len: 14; CDR3nt: TGCGCCAGCAGCGGGGGACTGATGAACACTGAAGCTTTCTTT; CDR3aa: CASSGGLMNTEAFF
j_gene: TRBJ2-7; abundance: -; v_gene: TRBV29-1; d_gene: -; len: 14; CDR3nt: TGCAGCGTTAGTTCCAGGGGGGCATTATACGAGCAGTACTTC; CDR3aa: CSVSSRGALYEQYF
j_gene: TRBJ1-1; abundance: -; v_gene: TRBV5-4; d_gene: TRBD1; len: 13; CDR3nt: TGTGCCAGCAGTTCCGGGACAGCTTATGAAGCTTTCTTT; CDR3aa: CASSSGTAYEAFF
j_gene: TRBJ2-3; abundance: -; v_gene: TRBV29-1; d_gene: -; len: 13; CDR3nt: TGCAGCGTTCGGCGGGGGCGCGAAGATACGCAGTATTTT; CDR3aa: CSVRRGREDTQYF
j_gene: TRBJ1-5; abundance: -; v_gene: TRBV5-6; d_gene: -; len: 15; CDR3nt: TGTGCCAGCAGCCCACGGGGGGGAAGCAATCAGCCCCAGCATTTT; CDR3aa: CASSPRGGSNQPQHF
j_gene: TRBJ1-1; abundance: -; v_gene: TRBV29-1; d_gene: -; len: 11; CDR3nt: TGCAGCGTTACAGGATCGGGTGAAGCTTTCTTT; CDR3aa: CSVTGSGEAFF
j_gene: TRBJ1-5; abundance: -; v_gene: TRBV28; d_gene: -; len: 17; CDR3nt: TGTGCCAGCAGGACACCGTCTGGGCAGGCAATCAATCAGCCCCAGCATTTT; CDR3aa: CASRTPSGQAINQPQHF
j_gene: TRBJ2-3; abundance: -; v_gene: TRBV5-1; d_gene: -; len: 15; CDR3nt: TGCGCCAGCAGCTTGGGAAAGCAGGGGATAGATACGCAGTATTTT; CDR3aa: CASSLGKQGIDTQYF
j_gene: TRBJ1-4; abundance: -; v_gene: TRBV4-1; d_gene: TRBD1; len: 15; CDR3nt: TGCGCCAGCAGCCCGCGACAGGGTCCTAATGAAAAACTGTTTTTT; CDR3aa: CASSPRQGPNEKLFF
j_gene: TRBJ2-1; abundance: once; v_gene: TRBV20-1; d_gene: -; len: 16; CDR3nt: TGCAGTGCTAGTTTGGGGGACTGGTACTCCTACAATGAGCAGTTCTTC; CDR3aa: CSASLGDWYSYNEQFF
j_gene: TRBJ1-1; abundance: few; v_gene: TRBV6-1; d_gene: -; len: 11; CDR3nt: TGTGCCAGCAGTGAACGGGTTGAAGCTTTCTTT; CDR3aa: CASSERVEAFF
j_gene: TRBJ1-2; abundance: -; v_gene: TRBV7-9; d_gene: -; len: 11; CDR3nt: TGTGCCAGCGGGAGGATCTATGGCTACACCTTC; CDR3aa: CASGRIYGYTF
j_gene: TRBJ1-6; abundance: -; v_gene: TRBV6-5; d_gene: TRBD1; len: 14; CDR3nt: TGTGCCACTATACTGGGACAGTCAAATTCACCCCTCCACTTT; CDR3aa: CATILGQSNSPLHF
j_gene: TRBJ2-1; abundance: -; v_gene: TRBV19; d_gene: -; len: 14; CDR3nt: TGTGCCAGTAGTATGAGGGAGGTGGTCAATGAGCAGTTCTTC; CDR3aa: CASSMREVVNEQFF
j_gene: TRBJ1-1; abundance: -; v_gene: TRBV19; d_gene: -; len: 15; CDR3nt: TGTGCCAGTAGTATAGGGGGGCAGGGGAACACTGAAGCTTTCTTT; CDR3aa: CASSIGGQGNTEAFF
j_gene: TRBJ2-7; abundance: -; v_gene: TRBV6-5; d_gene: TRBD1; len: 14; CDR3nt: TGTGCCAGCAGTTTATGGCAGGGGGCCTACGAGCAGTACTTC; CDR3aa: CASSLWQGAYEQYF
j_gene: TRBJ2-1; abundance: -; v_gene: TRBV7-8; d_gene: TRBD2; len: 15; CDR3nt: TGTGCCAGCAGCGTTCGCGGGGGACCTTACAATGAGCAGTTCTTC; CDR3aa: CASSVRGGPYNEQFF
j_gene: TRBJ1-3; abundance: -; v_gene: TRBV7-2; d_gene: TRBD1; len: 15; CDR3nt: TGTGCCAGCAGTCGAGGAGGACAGGCTAGAAACACCATATATTTT; CDR3aa: CASSRGGQARNTIYF
j_gene: TRBJ1-2; abundance: once; v_gene: TRBV3-1/TRBV3-2; d_gene: -; len: 14; CDR3nt: TGTGCCAGCAGACAACAGGGACAACCTTCTGGCTACACCTTC; CDR3aa: CASRQQGQPSGYTF
j_gene: TRBJ1-2; abundance: -; v_gene: TRBV30; d_gene: -; len: 12; CDR3nt: TGTGCCTCAACTCAGGGCAACTATGGCTACACCTTC; CDR3aa: CASTQGNYGYTF
j_gene: TRBJ1-6; abundance: few; v_gene: TRBV12-5; d_gene: TRBD1; len: 14; CDR3nt: TGTGCTAGTGGTTTGGGGACAGGGAATTCACCCCTCCACTTT; CDR3aa: CASGLGTGNSPLHF